These 24 T cell receptor beta chains originate from one sample sequenced in a study of T cell responses to AZD1222 COVID-19 vaccine. The protocol was immunoSEQ multiplex PCR, while the TCRdb copy is restricted to in-frame clones and leaves out a portion. The table records 75,000 to 100,000 clones, around 83% of them present only once. This sample comprised peripheral blood, obtained on day 0 of AZD1222 vaccination. All receptors come from an adult in good health.

J is TRBJ2-7 and V is TRBV13; D is possibly TRBD2 (6 bases). The CDR3 has 14 residues. V lost 5 bases and J lost 6, with 17 bases in between. CDR1 and CDR2 from the germline V gene are PRHDT and FYEKMQ (reference sequence). For the CDR3, the DNA is TGTGCCAGCAGCACCCGGCCTAGCGTGAGCGAGCAGTACTTC. It is translated as CASSTRPSVSEQYF.

The chain uses TRBV15 and TRBJ2-7; D perhaps matches TRBD1 (7 bases). Trimming stripped 3 bases from V and 5 bases from J, with 20 bases between. Germline lookup yields CDR1 LNHNV and CDR2 YYDKDF (reference sequence). The CDR3 spans 16 residues. CDR3 amino acids: CATSRGGRGSVHEQYF. The CDR3, as DNA: TGTGCCACCAGCAGGGGGGGCAGGGGGAGTGTTCACGAGCAGTACTTC.

V and J are TRBV7-3 and TRBJ2-3; the D gene is possibly TRBD2 (6 bases). V lost 5 bases and J 0 bases, leaving 15 bases between the germline ends. CDR1 and CDR2 (germline): SGHTA, FQGTGA. The CDR3 spans 16 residues. Written as DNA, the CDR3 is TGTGCCAGCAGCCAGAAACGGACTACCAGCACAGATACGCAGTATTTT. This codes for CASSQKRTTSTDTQYF.

The V call is TRBV7-3, the J call TRBJ1-2; 7 nucleotides align to TRBD1. The CDR3 is 15 residues long. V shed 3 bases and J 2 bases; nucleotides not matched to a gene: 6. Germline CDR1 is SGHTA and CDR2 is FQGTGA. The chain's CDR3 is CASSLTGSGNYGYTF. The CDR3, as DNA: TGTGCCAGCAGCTTGACAGGGTCTGGGAACTATGGCTACACCTTC. Full variable domain (remainder filled in from reference TRBV7-3 and TRBJ1-2): GAGVSQTPSNKVTEKGKYVELRCDPISGHTALYWYRQSLGQGPEFLIYFQGTGAADDSGLPNDRFFAVRPEGSVSTLKIQRTERGDSAVYLCASSLTGSGNYGYTFGSGTRLTVV.

The V call is TRBV11-1, the J call TRBJ2-2, with a possible D match to TRBD2 (7 bases). From germline, CDR1 is SGHAT and CDR2 FQDESV (reference sequence). The CDR3 is made up of 16 amino acids. V gave up 3 bases and J gave up 4 bases, with 15 bases separating them. This CDR3 is CASSFLRGAGTGELFF. DNA of the CDR3: TGTGCCAGCAGCTTTCTACGGGGGGCGGGCACCGGGGAGCTGTTTTTT.

The rearrangement uses TRBV4-2 and TRBJ1-5; D ambiguous. This CDR3 region has 14 residues. Trimming removed 6 bases from V and 2 bases from J, with 11 bases in between. The germline V gene encodes CDR1 LGHNA and CDR2 YNFKEQ. The CDR3 DNA reads as TGTGCCAGCAGTCGAATGGGAGGCAATCAGCCCCAGCATTTT. Amino acids: CASSRMGGNQPQHF.

This sequence joins TRBV4-1 and TRBJ1-2; D call uncertain. Germline V gene sequence: CDR1 MGHRA, CDR2 YSYEKL. This CDR3 comprises 16 residues. Trimming removed 3 bases from V and 0 bases from J, with 14 bases in between. The CDR3 region has the DNA TGCGCCAGCAGCCAGCAGGAGAGCCTTCCTAACTATGGCTACACCTTC. It is translated as CASSQQESLPNYGYTF.

The rearrangement uses TRBV28 and TRBJ1-2; 7 nucleotides align to TRBD1. Germline loops: CDR1 MDHEN, CDR2 SYDVKM. CDR3 length: 15 residues. The trim removed 5 bases at V and 4 bases at J, leaving 10 bases unmatched. For the CDR3, the DNA is TGTGCCAGCAGTCGAAACAGGGGAGGCGTCTATGGCTACACCTTC. This translates into CASSRNRGGVYGYTF.

This chain links TRBV28 with TRBJ2-5, with 11 bases matching TRBD1. The CDR3 runs to 16 residues. Trimming at V came to 4 bases and at J to 5 bases, leaving 9 bases not matched to a gene. The germline V gene has CDR1 MDHEN and CDR2 SYDVKM. This chain's CDR3 is CASSSLGQGVRETQYF. In DNA form, the CDR3 reads TGTGCCAGCAGTTCCCTGGGACAGGGGGTTCGCGAGACCCAGTACTTC.

The chain couples TRBV5-8 to TRBJ1-4; 8 positions match TRBD1. Losses at the gene ends were 3 bases for V and 8 bases for J; bases not matched to a gene: 6. Germline assignment: CDR1 SGHTS and CDR2 YDEGEE. This CDR3 comprises 14 residues. In DNA form, the CDR3 reads TGTGCCAGCAGCTCCGGACAGGGCTACGAAAAACTGTTTTTT. It specifies CASSSGQGYEKLFF.

The CDR3 region has the DNA TGTGCCACCAGTGATTCCCAACTAGGCGGCAATGAGCAGTTCTTC. Its protein product is CATSDSQLGGNEQFF. The chain joins TRBV24-1 to TRBJ2-1, with D possibly matching TRBD2 (5 bases). Germline V CDR1 and CDR2: KGHDR, SFDVKD. Between the trimmed V and J ends, which lost 2 bases and 6 bases, there was a span of 13 bases. The length of the CDR3 is 15 residues.

The rearrangement joins TRBV11-2 to TRBJ1-4; D remains ambiguous. Germline CDR1 is SGHAT and CDR2 is FQNNGV. V lost 3 bases and J lost 7, with 9 bases in between. The CDR3 has 13 amino acids. The CDR3 is CASSFFGGEKLFF. The CDR3 DNA reads TGTGCCAGCAGCTTCTTTGGAGGTGAAAAACTGTTTTTT.

The V call is TRBV11-2, the J call TRBJ1-3; the match to TRBD1 covers 10 bases. This CDR3 contains 17 residues. The V gene's germline CDR1 is SGHAT and CDR2 FQNNGV. The V and J ends lost 5 bases and 2 bases, in that order; junction bases with no gene match: 9. The CDR3 sequence: CASSLHSGTGAGNTIYF. Here the CDR3 DNA reads TGTGCCAGCAGCCTACATTCCGGGACAGGGGCTGGAAACACCATATATTTT.

The rearrangement uses TRBV11-3 and TRBJ1-2, with D perhaps TRBD1 (6 bases). CDR1 SGHNT and CDR2 YENEEA come from the germline V gene. CDR3 length equals 17 residues. V was cut by 1 base and J by 3 bases, with 18 bases left in between. The DNA for the CDR3 is TGTGCCAGCAGCTTAGGGGGTCAGGGTCAGGGGCACTATGGCTACACCTTC. This codes for CASSLGGQGQGHYGYTF. The full variable domain, rest sourced from reference TRBV11-3 and TRBJ1-2, is EAGVVQSPRYKIIEKKQPVAFWCNPISGHNTLYWYLQNLGQGPELLIRYENEEAVDDSQLPKDRFSAERLKGVDSTLKIQPAELGDSAVYLCASSLGGQGQGHYGYTFGSGTRLTVV.

The chain joins TRBV3-1 (or the pseudogene TRBV3-2) to TRBJ1-1; D ambiguous. The length of the CDR3 is 15 residues. Trimming stripped 7 bases from V and 12 bases from J, with 27 bases between. Per germline, CDR1 LGHDT and CDR2 YNNKEL (reference sequence). CDR3 loop: CASTLRPSSRDTTFF. CDR3 coding DNA: TGTGCCAGCACCTTAAGACCATCGTCCCGCGATACAACTTTCTTT.

V and J are TRBV5-3 and TRBJ1-6, with TRBD1 matching over 8 bases. TRBV5-3 is reported as an ORF; its role is uncertain. V trimming: 3 bases; J trimming: 0 bases; junction bases outside the gene matches: 17. This CDR3 region has 21 residues. Written as DNA, the CDR3 is TGTGCCAGAAGCTCGAAAAGACAGGGGCGAAACACGAGCTCCTATAATTCACCCCTCCACTTT. Protein sequence: CARSSKRQGRNTSSYNSPLHF.

The sample holds a few counts of this clone. J is TRBJ1-3 and V is TRBV30, with D unresolved. V lost 4 bases, J lost 4 bases, and 8 bases lay in between. Germline V gene data show CDR1 as GTSNPN and CDR2 as SVGIG (reference sequence). The CDR3 extends over 12 amino acids. CDR3 nucleotide sequence: TGTGCCTGGAAACGGTCGGGAAACACCATATATTTT. This gives the protein CAWKRSGNTIYF.

This clone was counted only a few times. The chain joins TRBV25-1 to TRBJ1-1; D ambiguous. The germline V gene has CDR1 MGHDK and CDR2 SYGVNS. The germline V and J ends were trimmed by 6 bases and 1 base, with 12 bases remaining between them. This CDR3 comprises 14 residues. The CDR3 DNA is TGTGCCAGCAGCGAAAAATTGTGGAACACTGAAGCTTTCTTT. This sequence encodes CASSEKLWNTEAFF.

This rearrangement joins TRBV5-1 to TRBJ2-3; possibly TRBD2 for D (5 bases). Germline assignment: CDR1 SGHRS and CDR2 YFSETQ. V dropped 0 bases and J dropped 9 bases, with 17 bases sitting between them. This CDR3 spans 15 amino acids. The CDR3 DNA is TGCGCCAGCAGCTTGGATGGCGGGCCCCTGAGGACGCAGTATTTT. This encodes CASSLDGGPLRTQYF.

The genes are TRBV2 and TRBJ2-7; D gene unclear. V gave up 7 bases and J gave up 2 bases, with 12 bases separating them. Germline V lookup: CDR1 SNHLY, CDR2 FYNNEI. This CDR3 is 13 amino acids long. In DNA form, the CDR3 reads TGTGCCAGCATTCGGACGACCACCTACGAGCAGTACTTC. Amino acids: CASIRTTTYEQYF.

As regards this clone: The junction differs from germline at one of its ends, possibly a read error. J is TRBJ2-5 and V is TRBV7-2; D unresolved. This CDR3 is 12 amino acids long. Looked up from germline, CDR1 is SGHTA and CDR2 is FQGNSA. The chain's CDR3 is CASSASSATQDF. The CDR3 DNA reads TGTGCCAGCAGCGCCAGTAGTGCAACCCAAGACTTC.

This clone was observed a handful of times. V gene TRBV11-2 combines with J gene TRBJ2-3, with 7 bases identical to TRBD2. The CDR3 has 17 amino acids. CDR1 SGHAT and CDR2 FQNNGV come from the germline V gene. The junction had 9 bases not matched to a gene; V was cut back by 1 base and J by 2 bases. CDR3 in DNA: TGTGCCAGCAGCTTAGTGGCCAGCGGGGCCCACACAGATACGCAGTATTTT. Translation: CASSLVASGAHTDTQYF.

V is TRBV11-1 and J is TRBJ2-2; no clear D gene. The V gene lost 3 bases and the J gene lost 3 bases, with 8 bases spanning the gap. Germline V gene sequence: CDR1 SGHAT, CDR2 FQDESV (reference sequence). The CDR3 has 14 amino acids. The CDR3 loop is CASSFGRYTGELFF. CDR3 DNA: TGTGCCAGCAGCTTCGGACGGTACACCGGGGAGCTGTTTTTT.

The chain links TRBV3-1 (or the pseudogene TRBV3-2) to TRBJ1-1; D gene unclear. From germline, CDR1 is LGHDT and CDR2 YNNKEL (reference sequence). Trimming took off 5 bases at V and 4 bases at J, with 17 bases between the two ends. The CDR3 has 15 residues. The CDR3 DNA follows: TGTGCCAGCAGCAACAGCGGGTTTCGGGGCACTGAAGCTTTCTTT. Translation: CASSNSGFRGTEAFF.